Listed here is a single TCR beta chain. The source of the sample is a study of immune cell composition in non-small cell lung cancer. The protocol was immunoSEQ multiplex PCR, while the TCRdb copy is restricted to in-frame clones and leaves out a portion. The sample consists of around 15,000 clones, around 80% of them appearing once. The normal lung sample lay at least 3 cm, and maximally far, from the tumour. The length of the CDR3 is 16 residues. Germline V gives CDR1 MNHNY, CDR2 SVGAGI (reference sequence). The V gene lost 6 bases and the J gene lost 0 bases, with 17 bases spanning the gap. These data were likewise used in another study, on CD4 T cells in lung cancer.

The sequenced sample was non-adjacent lung tissue. The receptor was derived from a human donor with non-small cell lung cancer. The gene calls are TRBV6-6 and TRBJ1-1, with D hard to call. As DNA, the CDR3 is TGTGCCAGCAGCACCGCCAGATCTTTCATGAACACTGAAGCTTTCTTT. Protein sequence: CASSTARSFMNTEAFF.